The 24 T cell receptor beta chains presented below share a single source sample, sequenced in a study of shared clonotypes between healthy human individuals. Profiled with immunoSEQ multiplex PCR; TCRdb holds only in-frame clones, not every one. The profile shows millions of clones, roughly 92% of them singletons. Sequencing used naive CD4+ T cells sorted from blood. Noted subset: CD45RA+ positively selected. The receptor set was obtained from a man aged 18 to 35 in good health.

This clone was seen just once. The V call is TRBV2, the J call TRBJ1-1; D remains unclear. The CDR3 runs to 15 residues. With 6 bases removed from V and 0 bases from J, the gap between germline ends came to 14 bases. CDR1 SNHLY and CDR2 FYNNEI come from the germline V gene. The CDR3 reads CASSRLMGMNTEAFF. Written as DNA, the CDR3 is TGTGCCAGCAGCCGCCTCATGGGGATGAACACTGAAGCTTTCTTT.

This rearrangement joins TRBV21-1 to TRBJ2-7; the DNA was not used to check the table's D call, TRBD2. TRBV21-1 is listed as a pseudogene. The CDR3 is 17 amino acids. The CDR3 DNA is TGTGCCAGCAGCAAAGGGGCCCCTCCCCCGGAGGACTACGAGCAGTACTTC. As protein: CASSKGAPPPEDYEQYF.

With respect to this clone: This same CDR3 is encoded by further DNA sequences in the sample. The chain has TRBV27 and TRBJ2-3; 12 nucleotides match TRBD2. This CDR3 is 15 amino acids long. CDR1 is MNHEY and CDR2 is SMNVEV in the germline V gene (reference sequence). J lost 4 bases, V lost 5 bases, and 4 bases had no gene match. The CDR3 sequence: CASSRLAGGPDTQYF. In DNA form, the CDR3 reads TGTGCCAGCAGTCGTCTAGCGGGGGGGCCAGATACGCAGTATTTT.

This clone was recorded only once. V gene TRBV7-9 combines with J gene TRBJ1-5; maybe TRBD1 (6 bases). V gave up 2 bases and J gave up 3 bases, with 8 bases separating them. Germline V gene sequence: CDR1 SEHNR, CDR2 FQNEAQ (reference sequence). The CDR3 runs to 14 residues. The CDR3 region is CASSLRGTNQPQHF. As DNA, the CDR3 is TGTGCCAGCAGCTTAAGGGGGACCAATCAGCCCCAGCATTTT.

This clone appeared once. The same CDR3 is also encoded by other DNA sequences in this sample. The chain recombines TRBV5-1 with TRBJ2-7, with 8 bases matching TRBD1. CDR3 length: 14 residues. Germline CDR1 and CDR2: SGHRS and YFSETQ. V lost 2 bases and J lost 3; bases outside the gene matches: 4. The CDR3, as DNA: TGCGCCAGCAGCTTAGGACAGGGCTACTACGAGCAGTACTTC. It translates to CASSLGQGYYEQYF.

This clone was observed a single time. This sample includes further DNA sequences coding for the same CDR3. The rearrangement joins TRBV30 to TRBJ1-5; a weak D match, TRBD1 (5 bases). The CDR3 covers 15 residues. V lost 0 bases and J lost 4, with 13 bases in between. The V gene's germline CDR1 is GTSNPN and CDR2 SVGIG (reference sequence). The CDR3 nucleotides are TGTGCCTGGAGTGTACGGGGGGGACTGAATCAGCCCCAGCATTTT. Encoded protein: CAWSVRGGLNQPQHF.

This sequence joins TRBV6-1 and TRBJ1-3; D may be TRBD1 (5 bases). Germline CDR1 reads MNHNS; CDR2 reads SASEGT. This CDR3 contains 14 residues. The V end lost 8 bases, the J end lost 0 bases, and 11 bases lay between the germline ends. The CDR3, as DNA: TGTGCCAGCCGGGACGGCCTCTCTGGAAACACCATATATTTT. It specifies CASRDGLSGNTIYF.

This clone was seen a handful of times. The V gene is TRBV30, the J gene TRBJ1-1; weak D call: TRBD1 (5 bases). Germline V gene data show CDR1 as GTSNPN and CDR2 as SVGIG (reference sequence). The V and J ends lost 1 base and 3 bases respectively, with 9 bases between them. The CDR3 length is 13 residues. The CDR3 DNA is TGTGCCTGGAGTGGCAGGGAAGACACTGAAGCTTTCTTT. Protein: CAWSGREDTEAFF.

CDR3 coding DNA: TGTGCCAGTAGTAACGCGGGGGGGCCGGGCGAGACCCAGTACTTC. Translated, it gives CASSNAGGPGETQYF. The gene calls are TRBV19 and TRBJ2-5, with 9 bases identical to TRBD2. The CDR3 has 15 amino acids. After removal of 4 bases from V and 5 bases from J, the junction contained 8 bases not matched to a gene. CDR1 is LNHDA and CDR2 is SQIVND in the germline V gene (reference sequence). Complete variable domain (other parts from reference TRBV19 and TRBJ2-5): DGGITQSPKYLFRKEGQNVTLSCEQNLNHDAMYWYRQDPGQGLRLIYYSQIVNDFQKGDIAEGYSVSREKKESFPLTVTSAQKNPTAFYLCASSNAGGPGETQYFGPGTRLLVL.

The chain couples TRBV4-3 to TRBJ1-6; TRBD1 might be the D (6 bases). V lost 1 base, J lost 0 bases, and 16 bases lay in between. Germline CDR1 and CDR2: LGHNA and YSLEER. The CDR3 has 19 amino acids. In nucleotides, the CDR3 is TGCGCCAGCAGCCAAGGTGTAGGGGAAGGGGGCTCCTATAATTCACCCCTCCACTTT. Protein sequence: CASSQGVGEGGSYNSPLHF.

This clone turned up a few times. This chain uses TRBV6-5 with TRBJ1-6; 8 bases match TRBD1. The CDR3 sequence is 15 residues long. CDR1 and CDR2 (germline): MNHEY, SVGAGI. V trimming: 5 bases; J trimming: 7 bases; junction bases outside the gene matches: 7. The DNA for the CDR3 is TGTGCCAGCAGTCCATTGCGGGACAGGAATTCACCCCTCCACTTT. Protein sequence: CASSPLRDRNSPLHF.

Concerning this clone itself: The sample holds other DNA sequences that translate to the same CDR3. This chain connects TRBV5-1 to TRBJ2-6, with a tentative D call TRBD2 (5 bases). CDR3 size: 16 residues. Per germline, CDR1 SGHRS and CDR2 YFSETQ. The V gene lost 0 bases and the J gene lost 2 bases, with 9 bases spanning the gap. Here the CDR3 DNA reads TGCGCCAGCAGCTTGGCCCCGGGGACTGGGGCCAACGTCCTGACTTTC. This translates into CASSLAPGTGANVLTF.

The rearrangement links TRBV2 to TRBJ1-1, with D unresolved. V gave up 6 bases and J gave up 6 bases, with 17 bases separating them. Per the germline V gene, CDR1 is SNHLY and CDR2 is FYNNEI. The CDR3 loop spans 14 amino acids. CDR3 in DNA: TGTGCCAGCAGCCTTAGGACGGAAGACTCTGAAGCTTTCTTT. Translating it yields CASSLRTEDSEAFF.

This clone was picked up a small number of times. The chain has TRBV5-1 and TRBJ1-1, with TRBD1 identical over 9 bases. The length of the CDR3 is 15 residues. From germline, CDR1 is SGHRS and CDR2 YFSETQ. Trimming took 1 base from V and 4 from J; bases not matched to a gene: 5. The CDR3: CASSLTGGRGTEAFF. The CDR3 DNA follows: TGCGCCAGCAGCTTGACAGGGGGCAGGGGCACTGAAGCTTTCTTT. Supplemented by reference TRBV5-1 and TRBJ1-1, the full variable domain reads KAGVTQTPRYLIKTRGQQVTLSCSPISGHRSVSWYQQTPGQGLQFLFEYFSETQRNKGNFPGRFSGRQFSNSRSEMNVSTLELGDSALYLCASSLTGGRGTEAFFGQGTRLTVV.

This chain joins TRBV10-1 and TRBJ1-1; 8 nucleotides agree with TRBD1. Trimming at V came to 0 bases and at J to 7 bases, leaving 4 bases not matched to a gene. From germline, CDR1 is WNHNN and CDR2 SYGVQD (reference sequence). The CDR3 extends over 14 amino acids. CDR3 DNA: TGCGCCAGCAGTGAGTCCCCTGACAGGGGTGAAGCTTTCTTT. Its protein is CASSESPDRGEAFF.

The chain employs TRBV27 and TRBJ1-2; the match to TRBD1 covers 9 bases. V shed 3 bases and J 8 bases; nucleotides not matched to a gene: 4. Germline CDR1 and CDR2: MNHEY and SMNVEV (reference sequence). CDR3 length: 13 residues. The CDR3 DNA reads as TGTGCCAGCAGTTTTGGGGACAGGGAAGGCTACACCTTC. Its translation is CASSFGDREGYTF.

This clone has just one count. J is TRBJ1-2 and V is TRBV5-1; 7 bases map to TRBD1. The CDR3 covers 15 residues. V lost 4 bases and J lost 1; bases outside the gene matches: 7. The germline V gene has CDR1 SGHRS and CDR2 YFSETQ. As DNA, the CDR3 is TGCGCCAGCAGCCCCAGACAGGGTGTTAACTATGGCTACACCTTC. Protein: CASSPRQGVNYGYTF.

The rearrangement links TRBV6-5 to TRBJ2-2; D remains ambiguous. The germline CDR1 and CDR2 sequences are MNHEY and SVGAGI. V was cut by 2 bases and J by 8 bases, with 9 bases left in between. CDR3 size: 13 residues. The DNA of the CDR3 is TGTGCCAGCAGTTACCCGGTTAGGGGGGAGCTGTTTTTT. Its protein product is CASSYPVRGELFF.

The chain couples TRBV19 to TRBJ1-3; a weak D match, TRBD1 (5 bases). The V gene lost 2 bases and the J gene lost 5 bases, with 16 bases spanning the gap. Germline V CDR1 and CDR2: LNHDA, SQIVND (reference sequence). The CDR3 runs 16 residues. CDR3 nucleotides: TGTGCCAGTAGTATACTCGGAGGGGTCAAAAGAAACACCATATATTTT. Translated: CASSILGGVKRNTIYF.

The chain links TRBV18 to TRBJ1-4; D ambiguous. The germline V and J ends were trimmed by 4 bases and 3 bases, with 6 bases remaining between them. The germline CDR1 and CDR2 sequences are KGHSH and LQKENI. The CDR3 has 13 residues. In nucleotides, the CDR3 is TGTGCCAGCTCACGAGACGCTAATGAAAAACTGTTTTTT. It is translated as CASSRDANEKLFF.

This chain links TRBV27 with TRBJ1-2, with 8 bases that match TRBD1. The CDR3 sequence is 13 residues long. Germline V gives CDR1 MNHEY, CDR2 SMNVEV (reference sequence). Trimming cost V 6 bases and J 7 bases; bases outside gene matches: 7. CDR3 nucleotides: TGTGCCAGCAGGTACACAGGGGGTGTTGGCTACACCTTC. Its protein product is CASRYTGGVGYTF.

V usage is TRBV19 and J usage is TRBJ2-7; 12 bases agree with TRBD2. V trimming: 6 bases; J trimming: 1 base; junction bases outside the gene matches: 4. CDR3 size: 15 residues. Germline V gene data show CDR1 as LNHDA and CDR2 as SQIVND (reference sequence). CDR3 in amino acids: CASSFLAGGSYEQYF. The CDR3 coding sequence is TGTGCCAGTAGCTTTCTAGCGGGAGGGTCCTACGAGCAGTACTTC.

J is TRBJ2-5 and V is TRBV7-8; TRBD1 is a possible D gene (6 bases). CDR3 length: 16 residues. Germline CDR1 reads SGHVS; CDR2 reads FQNEAQ. V was cut by 1 base and J by 4 bases, with 16 bases left in between. CDR3 sequence reads: CASSLEQGLLGETQYF. The DNA for the CDR3 is TGTGCCAGCAGCTTAGAACAGGGCCTCCTGGGAGAGACCCAGTACTTC.

The chain uses TRBV4-1 and TRBJ2-3, with D maybe TRBD2 (5 bases). Trimming removed 2 bases at V and 3 bases at J, with 9 bases between. There are 14 residues in the CDR3. The germline V gene has CDR1 MGHRA and CDR2 YSYEKL. CDR3 in amino acids: CASSQPTSTDTQYF. DNA of the CDR3: TGCGCCAGCAGCCAACCCACTAGTACAGATACGCAGTATTTT.